This TCR beta chain was sequenced during a study of control samples from healthy donors and cancer patients. The CDR3 spans 12 residues. The method was immunoSEQ multiplex PCR; TCRdb's version includes in-frame clones alone and lacks a portion of them. The sample has 120,000 or so clones, approximately 89% seen once; the top ten hold 7.8%. The chain links TRBV21-1 to TRBJ2-7; the table gives TRBD1 as D, unverified against the DNA. TRBV21-1 is a documented pseudogene. Sequencing used blood. This TCR was recovered from a woman younger than 35 in good health. The CDR3 coding sequence is TGTGCCAGCAGACAGTTTCTTTCCGAGCAGTACTTC. Translating gives CASRQFLSEQYF.